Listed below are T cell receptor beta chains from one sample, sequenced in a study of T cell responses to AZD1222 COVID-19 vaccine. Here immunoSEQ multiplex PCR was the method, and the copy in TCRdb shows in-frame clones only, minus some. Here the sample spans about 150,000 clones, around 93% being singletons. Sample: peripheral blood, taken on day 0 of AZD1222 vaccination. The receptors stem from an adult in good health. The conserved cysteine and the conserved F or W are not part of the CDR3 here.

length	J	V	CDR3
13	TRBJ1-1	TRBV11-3	ASSFYRGSNTEAF
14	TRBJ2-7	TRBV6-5	ASSYSPARDYEGQY
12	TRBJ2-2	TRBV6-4	ASSDSTNTGELF
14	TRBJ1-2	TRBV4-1	ASSQDGEEGSYGYT
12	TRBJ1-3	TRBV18	ASSPPGSGNTIY
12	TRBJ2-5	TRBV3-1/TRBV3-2	ASSQAGGQETQY
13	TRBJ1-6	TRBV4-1	ASSQYQDTTSPLH
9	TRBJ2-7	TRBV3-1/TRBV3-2	ASSLNYEQY
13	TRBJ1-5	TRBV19	ASSIDRTSNQPQH
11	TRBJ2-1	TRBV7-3	ASSLTGPDEQF
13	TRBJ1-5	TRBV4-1	ASSQRHLSNQPQH
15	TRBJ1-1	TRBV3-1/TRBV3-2	ASSSALTRGMNTEAF
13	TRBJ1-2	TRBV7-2	ASSPLQDPNYGYT
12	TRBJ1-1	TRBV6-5	AINRGQPNTEAF
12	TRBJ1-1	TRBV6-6	ASSYSLLTGGAF
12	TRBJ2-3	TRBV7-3	ASSLNQGAGFRH
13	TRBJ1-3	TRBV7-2	ASSPSGGGGNTIY
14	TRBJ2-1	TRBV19	ASSMVGTTSYNEQF
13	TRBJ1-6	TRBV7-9	ASSEYFGHNSPLH
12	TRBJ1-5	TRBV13	ASSLQGFNQPQH
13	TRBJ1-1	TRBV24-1	ATSEGTGRNTEAF
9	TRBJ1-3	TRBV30	AWSVINTIY
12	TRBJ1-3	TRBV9	ASSVLSSGNTIY
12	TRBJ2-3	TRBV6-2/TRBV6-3	ASSYGLAGGTQY
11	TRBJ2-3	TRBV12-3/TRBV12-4	ASSLDDTDTQY
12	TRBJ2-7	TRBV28	ASSFQDSTYEQY
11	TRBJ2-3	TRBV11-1	ASSLSPPDTQY
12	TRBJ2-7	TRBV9	ASSERRGGGEQY
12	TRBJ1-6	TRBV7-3	ASSLAASYSPLH
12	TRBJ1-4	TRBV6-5	ASSRTILFEKLF
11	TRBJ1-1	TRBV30	AWSVHRNTEAF
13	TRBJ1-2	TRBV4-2	ASSQDEARGIGYT
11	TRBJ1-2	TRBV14	ASSRDRAYGYT
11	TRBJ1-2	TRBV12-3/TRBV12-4	ASQARRRSGYT
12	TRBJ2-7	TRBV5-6	ASSPLTRLGEQY
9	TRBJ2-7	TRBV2	ASSAYHEQY
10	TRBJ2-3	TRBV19	ASSISPDTQY
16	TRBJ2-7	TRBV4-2	ASSQSGDVRGVSYEQY
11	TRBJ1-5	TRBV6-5	ASSWSGNQPQH
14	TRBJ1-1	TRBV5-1	ASSFYKGQGGMTAF
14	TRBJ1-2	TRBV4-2	ASSLLPLPVNYGYT
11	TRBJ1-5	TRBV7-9	ASSLGGIQPQH
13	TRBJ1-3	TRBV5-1	ASSVIPGVGNTIY
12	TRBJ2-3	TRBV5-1	ASSLEQAPDTQY
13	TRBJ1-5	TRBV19	ASSLIPQSNQPQH
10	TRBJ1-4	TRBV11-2	ASSYLGEKLF
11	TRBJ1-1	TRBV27	ASSLKEYTEAF
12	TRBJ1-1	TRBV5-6	ASSFQVSLPEAF
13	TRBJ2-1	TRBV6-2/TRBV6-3	ASSHYFKSYNEQF
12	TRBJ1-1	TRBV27	ASRPLGRNTEAF
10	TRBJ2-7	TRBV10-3	AIRQETGEQY
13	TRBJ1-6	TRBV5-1	ASSQGWATNSPLH
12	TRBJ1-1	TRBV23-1	ASTRGGVNTEAF
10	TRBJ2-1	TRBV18	ASSPQGDEQF
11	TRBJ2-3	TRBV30	AWTSGGLGTQY
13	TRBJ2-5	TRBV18	ASSPLSGPGETQY
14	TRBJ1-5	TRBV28	ASGTALPGHNQPQH
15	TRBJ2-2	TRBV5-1	ASSPPVGGGHTGELF
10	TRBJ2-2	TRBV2	ASSTYTGELF
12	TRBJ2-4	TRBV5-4	ASRLAGGQNIQY